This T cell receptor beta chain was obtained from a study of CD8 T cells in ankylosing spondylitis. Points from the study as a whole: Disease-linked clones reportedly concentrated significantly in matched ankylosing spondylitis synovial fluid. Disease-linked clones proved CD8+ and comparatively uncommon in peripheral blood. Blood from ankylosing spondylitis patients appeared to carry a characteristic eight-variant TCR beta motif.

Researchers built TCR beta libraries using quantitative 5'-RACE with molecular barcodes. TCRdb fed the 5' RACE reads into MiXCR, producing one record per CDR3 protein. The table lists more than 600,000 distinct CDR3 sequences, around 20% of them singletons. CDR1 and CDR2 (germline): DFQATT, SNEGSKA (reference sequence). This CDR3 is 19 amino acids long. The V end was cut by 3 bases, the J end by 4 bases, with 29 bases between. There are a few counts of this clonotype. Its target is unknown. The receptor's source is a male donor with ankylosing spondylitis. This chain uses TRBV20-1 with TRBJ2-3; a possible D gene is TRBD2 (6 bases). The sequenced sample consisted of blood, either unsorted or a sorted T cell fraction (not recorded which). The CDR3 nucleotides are TGCAGTGCTAGGCCCGGGGGAATTCTTAGTGCGGCCGCCCCAGATACGCAGTATTTT. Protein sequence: CSARPGGILSAAAPDTQYF.